These 23 T cell receptor beta chains were sequenced from one sample in a study of human T cells and chemical hapten exposure. The time point: patch test 2, 6 weeks after DPC sensitization. Treatment reported: therapeutic diphenylcyclopropenone sensitization with weekly scalp DPC. TCRdb ran MiXCR on the RACE reads and lists one entry per CDR3 protein. The table shows roughly 69,000 distinct CDR3 sequences, with about a tenth occurring only once. Sequences were derived from whole blood, sampled in connection with sensitization to the hapten diphenylcyclopropenone (DPC). These receptors came from a woman in her 50s with alopecia areata. Some clones in this sample may be carry-over from other donors' samples.

The chain recombines TRBV7-3 with TRBJ2-1; D is undetermined. Germline V gives CDR1 SGHTA, CDR2 FQGTGA. This CDR3 contains 14 residues. The V and J ends lost 2 bases and 6 bases respectively, with 11 bases between them. The CDR3 sequence: CASSLEQAVNEQFF. CDR3 sequence (DNA): TGTGCCAGCAGCTTAGAGCAGGCAGTCAATGAGCAGTTCTTC.

This clonotype occurred many times. The gene calls are TRBV21-1 and TRBJ2-1; the table's D gene call, TRBD2, was not cross checked with the DNA. TRBV21-1 is tagged as a pseudogene. This CDR3 has 16 amino acids. The CDR3 region is CASSRRSTLGRDEQFF. CDR3 bases: TGTGCCAGCAGCCGACGGAGTACCCTCGGGAGAGATGAGCAGTTCTTC.

This clonotype was observed at least ten times. The chain combines TRBV29-1 with TRBJ1-3, with no clear D. The CDR3 is 13 residues long. V gave up 2 bases and J gave up 3 bases, with 8 bases separating them. Germline loops: CDR1 SQVTM, CDR2 ANQGSEA. The CDR3, as DNA: TGCAGCGTTGAAATATTGAGTGGAAACACCATATATTTT. It encodes CSVEILSGNTIYF. The full variable domain, its missing parts supplied by reference TRBV29-1 and TRBJ1-3, is SAVISQKPSRDICQRGTSLTIQCQVDSQVTMMFWYRQQPGQSLTLIATANQGSEATYESGFVIDKFPISRPNLTFSTLTVSNMSPEDSSIYLCSVEILSGNTIYFGEGSWLTVV.

The chain couples TRBV29-1 to TRBJ2-5; no firm D call. There are 14 residues in the CDR3. Deletions cut 3 bases from V and 1 base from J, with 12 bases between. Per germline, CDR1 SQVTM and CDR2 ANQGSEA. CDR3 sequence reads: CSVDPDGRQETQYF. The DNA for the CDR3 is TGCAGCGTTGATCCGGACGGACGCCAAGAGACCCAGTACTTC.

In regard to this clonotype: The junction departs from the called germline gene at one end, perhaps through a read error. This sequence joins TRBV7-9 and TRBJ2-5; unclear D gene. This CDR3 spans 12 amino acids. The V gene's germline CDR1 is SEHNR and CDR2 FQNEAQ (reference sequence). The CDR3 protein is CASSPPVETLYF. CDR3 coding DNA: TGTGCCAGCAGCCCCCCCGTGGAGACCCTGTACTTC.

The gene calls are TRBV28 and TRBJ1-6; D ambiguous. Trimming took off 6 bases at V and 5 bases at J, with 11 bases between the two ends. CDR1 and CDR2 from the germline V gene are MDHEN and SYDVKM. The CDR3 totals 14 residues. CDR3 DNA sequence: TGTGCCAGCAGCCCCGGCTCGAATAATTCACCCCTCCACTTT. Translating gives CASSPGSNNSPLHF.

This clonotype was picked up a small number of times. CDR3 in DNA: TGTGCCAGCAGCCCAATTGGGGGAGGTGGCTCCTACAATGAGCAGTTCTTC. Protein sequence: CASSPIGGGGSYNEQFF. V gene TRBV11-2 combines with J gene TRBJ2-1, with D possibly matching TRBD2 (6 bases). The CDR3 runs 17 residues. Trimming removed 5 bases at V and 0 bases at J, with 17 bases between. Germline values: CDR1 SGHAT, CDR2 FQNNGV.

The rearrangement joins TRBV27 to TRBJ2-5; TRBD2 matches 8 bases. The CDR3 is 14 amino acids. Germline V gene sequence: CDR1 MNHEY, CDR2 SMNVEV (reference sequence). V was pared by 5 bases and J by 0 bases, with 2 bases of the junction left unmatched. The CDR3 loop reads CASSRGGYQETQYF. The DNA for the CDR3 is TGTGCCAGCAGTCGGGGGGGGTACCAAGAGACCCAGTACTTC.

This clonotype appeared many times. The gene calls are TRBV29-1 and TRBJ2-7, with 7 bases matching TRBD2. The CDR3 length is 13 residues. From germline, CDR1 is SQVTM and CDR2 ANQGSEA. Trimming cost V 3 bases and J 7 bases; bases outside gene matches: 9. The CDR3 spells CSVEKVGAGEQYF. CDR3 nucleotide sequence: TGCAGCGTTGAGAAGGTGGGAGCGGGGGAGCAGTACTTC.

This clonotype was seen ten or more times. This chain connects TRBV12-3 or TRBV12-4 to TRBJ1-2, with a tentative D call TRBD1 (6 bases). The V and J ends lost 3 bases and 6 bases respectively, with 11 bases between them. The CDR3 extends over 13 amino acids. CDR3 loop: CASSFSWGHGYTF. CDR3 nucleotides: TGTGCCAGCAGTTTCTCCTGGGGGCATGGCTACACCTTC.

The V and J genes are TRBV20-1 and TRBJ2-5; 8 bases fit TRBD2. CDR3 length: 12 amino acids. V lost 1 base to trimming and J lost 5 bases; unmatched junction nucleotides: 0. Looked up from germline, CDR1 is DFQATT and CDR2 is SNEGSKA (reference sequence). The chain's CDR3 is CSARGLAETQYF. CDR3 coding DNA: TGCAGTGCTAGAGGACTAGCGGAGACCCAGTACTTC.

This clonotype has a count of ten or more. This chain connects TRBV10-2 to TRBJ1-6; TRBD1 agrees at 8 bases. Looked up from germline, CDR1 is WSHSY and CDR2 is SAAADI. CDR3 length equals 15 residues. Losses at the gene ends were 4 bases for V and 6 bases for J; bases not matched to a gene: 5. CDR3 coding DNA: TGCGCCAGCAGTGTAGGACAGGGAGGTAATTCACCCCTCCACTTT. Protein product: CASSVGQGGNSPLHF.

This clonotype was seen many times. The CDR3 sequence: CASSQGQGTPYEQYF. The DNA of the CDR3 is TGTGCCAGCTCCCAGGGACAGGGAACCCCCTACGAGCAGTACTTC. The chain joins TRBV18 to TRBJ2-7; TRBD1 aligns across 9 bases. J was trimmed by 2 bases and V by 6 bases; bases with no gene match: 8. Looked up from germline, CDR1 is KGHSH and CDR2 is LQKENI. The CDR3 is 15 amino acids.

This clonotype was observed a handful of times. The chain joins TRBV3-1 to TRBJ2-4; tentative D call: TRBD2 (6 bases). Germline assignment: CDR1 LGHDT and CDR2 YNNKEL (reference sequence). The CDR3 totals 17 residues. Trimming took off 3 bases at V and 0 bases at J, with 15 bases between the two ends. In nucleotides, the CDR3 is TGTGCCAGCAGCCAGTCGACGTTGGGACTAGCCAAAAACATTCAGTACTTC. Its protein is CASSQSTLGLAKNIQYF.

This clonotype was observed at least ten times. The rearrangement links TRBV7-9 to TRBJ2-1, with TRBD2 matching 8 bases. The CDR3 spans 15 residues. V dropped 4 bases and J dropped 9; count of bases not matched to a gene: 11. Germline V gene lookup returns CDR1 SEHNR and CDR2 FQNEAQ (reference sequence). The CDR3 spells CASSYPPGGGSEQFF. The DNA for the CDR3 is TGTGCCAGCAGCTACCCCCCTGGCGGGGGGAGTGAGCAGTTCTTC.

This clonotype has more than one count but fewer than ten. This chain links TRBV28 with TRBJ1-4; D not certain. Germline values: CDR1 MDHEN, CDR2 SYDVKM. This CDR3 region has 13 residues. V was trimmed by 8 bases and J by 2 bases, leaving 9 bases between them. The CDR3 spells CASEKRTNEKLFF. Written as DNA, the CDR3 is TGTGCCAGCGAAAAACGGACTAATGAAAAACTGTTTTTT.

This clonotype appeared many times. The chain couples TRBV29-1 to TRBJ2-1; TRBD1 might be the D (6 bases). The CDR3 sequence is 13 residues long. Germline lookup yields CDR1 SQVTM and CDR2 ANQGSEA. Trimming took off 7 bases at V and 3 bases at J, with 13 bases between the two ends. The CDR3 nucleotides read TGCAGCGCTTCAACAGGGCTCTACAATGAGCAGTTCTTC. As protein: CSASTGLYNEQFF.

This clonotype has more than one count but fewer than ten. The genes are TRBV29-1 and TRBJ1-3; D is unresolved. Germline CDR1 is SQVTM and CDR2 is ANQGSEA. With 4 bases removed from V and 3 bases from J, the gap between germline ends came to 10 bases. The CDR3 has 13 amino acids. CDR3 DNA sequence: TGCAGCGTTGTTACCGGGTTTGGAAACACCATATATTTT. This codes for CSVVTGFGNTIYF.

This clonotype was observed a few times. The chain joins TRBV25-1 to TRBJ1-2; 8 nucleotides align to TRBD1. J lost 4 bases, V lost 1 base, and 2 bases had no gene match. From germline, CDR1 is MGHDK and CDR2 SYGVNS. The CDR3 loop spans 14 amino acids. The chain's CDR3 is CASSEWDRIYGYTF. CDR3 sequence (DNA): TGTGCCAGCAGTGAATGGGACAGGATCTATGGCTACACCTTC.

The table lists this clonotype with a few counts. The rearrangement joins TRBV6-2 or TRBV6-3 to TRBJ2-3; D gene uncertain. This CDR3 is 12 amino acids long. Germline values: CDR1 MNHEY, CDR2 SVGEGT. The V gene lost 5 bases and the J gene lost 6 bases, with 9 bases spanning the gap. The CDR3 here is CASSRVVDTQYF. DNA for the CDR3: TGTGCCAGCAGTCGCGTAGTGGATACGCAGTATTTT.

This chain joins TRBV27 and TRBJ2-7; the D is unclear. The germline gives CDR1 MNHEY, CDR2 SMNVEV (reference sequence). This CDR3 is built from 8 residues. V was trimmed by 9 bases and J by 9 bases, leaving 6 bases between them. The DNA of the CDR3 is TGTGCCAGAACTGGGCAGTACTTC. It yields the protein CARTGQYF.

There are a few counts of this clonotype. The chain recombines TRBV10-1 with TRBJ2-7, with D maybe TRBD2 (5 bases). The CDR3 is 12 amino acids. The V end was cut by 5 bases, the J end by 6 bases, with 11 bases between. CDR1 is WNHNN and CDR2 is SYGVQD in the germline V gene (reference sequence). CDR3 in DNA: TGCGCCAGCAGTCCCGGACTCCTCGAGCAGTACTTC. Translation gives CASSPGLLEQYF.

This clonotype was seen ten or more times. The gene calls are TRBV27 and TRBJ1-2; D not certain. Trimming cost V 4 bases and J 8 bases, with 17 bases left between them. The CDR3 runs to 14 residues. Germline V gene data show CDR1 as MNHEY and CDR2 as SMNVEV (reference sequence). The CDR3 loop is CASSSWEDGRGYTF. In DNA, the CDR3 is TGTGCCAGCAGTTCCTGGGAGGACGGCAGGGGCTACACCTTC.